This T cell receptor (beta chain) was documented in a study of shared clonotypes between healthy human individuals (TCRdb year 2020). Study-wide context: The cohort comprised a couple of women and a few men aged 18 to 49 years. For each donor, CD4 naive and CD4 memory were each run on three plates, CD8 naive on two plates, and CD8 memory on one plate. To estimate repertoire size and how much clonotypes are shared between individuals, the study performed deep sequencing of blood TCR repertoires from roughly five healthy adults. To increase sequencing depth and limit assay-specific biases, different laboratories used diverse techniques to prepare libraries and sequence TCR repertoires. Each donor's leukapheresis produced roughly between about 0.9 and 9.5 billion PBMCs.

V is shortened by 7 bases, J by 1 base, and the region joining them spans 7 bases. CDR3 length: 13 amino acids, cysteine to phenylalanine. Only CDR3 DNA is held: 39 bases, read in frame from base 1. Reading the germline V gene gives CDR1 LGHNT and CDR2 FRNRAP. Using the deep immunoSEQ assay, TCR CDR3 regions were amplified from genomic DNA by multiplex PCR. For each cell subset, the extracted genomic DNA was distributed evenly across all wells of several immunoSEQ 96-well plates, and each plate served as one replicate. For sorted subsets, approximately 0.2 ug of genomic DNA, equivalent to about 30,000 T cell genomes, went into each replicate PCR. Purified libraries were quantified with a Qubit 3.0 fluorometer, sized on a Bioanalyzer 2100, and re-quantified with the KAPA Library Quantification kit. Every immunoSEQ 96-well plate was sequenced on a separate single-read 150-cycle Illumina NextSeq 550 flow cell. Processing in the source paper ran as follows. Because the immunoSEQ output held only junctional sequences and lacked quality scores, the filtering could not match the filtering applied to full-length reads. Sequences were annotated with PyIR, a Python wrapper for IgBLAST v1.9, using IMGT germline references to assign V/J genes and CDR3. Any read was removed if the V/J assignment was weak (E-value above 1e-6), the CDR3 was missing, or the read contained stop codons, out-of-frame junctions, or ambiguous translated residues. A V3J clonotype was defined by an identical inferred V gene, J gene, and CDR3 amino acid sequence. The percentage overlap between two repertoires was calculated by dividing the number of shared unique clonotypes by the size of the smaller repertoire. RTK rarefaction, the Chao1 estimator, and Recon v2.1 estimates of unobserved clonotypes were used to assess repertoire richness. OLGA was used to compute generation probabilities for all TCRbeta clonotypes that the gDNA method yielded from a handful of donors. This immuneACCESS table, as held by TCRdb, lists in-frame sequences with V and J called but not all clones. Of the missing ones, under half trace to an unresolved V gene in checked studies; the others have no known cause. V and J calls and clone size are those listed in that table; D and trimming were worked out from the DNA. Within this sample are more than 550,000 clones, with under 95% of them counted one time only. Approximately 24% of the sample is in the top ten clones.

CD8 naive samples consisted of CD45RO-negative cells that were positively selected for CCR7, yielding a CD45RA+CCR7+ population without TemRA cells. The donors were healthy, HIV-negative adults who had no recently reported acute infections or vaccinations. Only Caucasian adults living in Nashville, Tennessee, USA were represented among the donors. Blood was collected by leukapheresis, and PBMCs were isolated by Ficoll-Histopaque density gradient centrifugation and then cryopreserved in liquid nitrogen vapor phase. Analytical flow cytometry was used to check the purity and quantity of every magnetically sorted T cell population. Genomic DNA was isolated from each sorted fraction and quantified by UV absorbance on a Nanodrop 2000c. The full study reports these points: Sharing across several donors was observed for approximately 4.6% of naive CD4, around 3.5% of naive CD8, roughly 2.4% of memory CD4, and 0.4% of memory CD8 clonotypes. Sampling was restricted to blood, and TCR repertoires in tissues likely differ from the TCR repertoires found in blood. Estimated clonotype richness was generally larger for naive than for memory subsets. The small number of donors limited the genetic and exposure-history diversity represented. Compared with non-shared clonotypes, clonotypes shared by all four sorted-subset donors had higher generation probabilities. Even with the large sequencing depth, rarefaction of the sorted-subset datasets indicated that sequencing was incomplete. Based on pairwise subsampling, the degree of clonotype sharing among donors was expected to be affected by sequencing depth.

Details on this clone: This receptor's antigen is unknown. It has no much larger one-base neighbor in the sample; base qualities were not kept.

The sequence came from a young man in good health. The chain is encoded by TRBV12-5 joined to TRBJ2-2; no D gene can be assigned with confidence. Sequencing input: naive CD8+ T cells sorted from blood. The sample's cell subset or site, from its label and the paper: CD45RA+CCR7+. The sequenced DNA: TGTGCTAGTGAATCTGGGAACACCGGGGAGCTGTTTTTT. Translated, this gives CASESGNTGELFF.